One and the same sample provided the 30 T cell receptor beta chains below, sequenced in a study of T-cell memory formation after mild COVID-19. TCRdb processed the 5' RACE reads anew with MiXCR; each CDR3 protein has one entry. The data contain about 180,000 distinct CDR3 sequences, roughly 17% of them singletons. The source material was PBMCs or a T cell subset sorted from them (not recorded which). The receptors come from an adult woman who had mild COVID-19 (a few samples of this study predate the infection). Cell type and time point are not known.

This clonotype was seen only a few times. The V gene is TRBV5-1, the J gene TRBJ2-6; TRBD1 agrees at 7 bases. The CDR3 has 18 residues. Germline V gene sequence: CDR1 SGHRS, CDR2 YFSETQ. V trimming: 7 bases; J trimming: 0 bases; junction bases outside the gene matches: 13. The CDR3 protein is CASAHEWTGGSGANVLTF. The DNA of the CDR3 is TGCGCCAGCGCCCACGAGTGGACAGGCGGCTCTGGGGCCAACGTCCTGACTTTC.

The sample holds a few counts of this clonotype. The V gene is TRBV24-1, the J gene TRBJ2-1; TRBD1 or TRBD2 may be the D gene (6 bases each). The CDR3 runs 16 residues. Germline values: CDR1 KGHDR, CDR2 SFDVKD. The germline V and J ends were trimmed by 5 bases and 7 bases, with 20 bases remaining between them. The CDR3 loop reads CATSAPVRGVRNEQFF. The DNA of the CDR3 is TGTGCCACCAGTGCCCCCGTGAGGGGGGTCAGGAATGAGCAGTTCTTC.

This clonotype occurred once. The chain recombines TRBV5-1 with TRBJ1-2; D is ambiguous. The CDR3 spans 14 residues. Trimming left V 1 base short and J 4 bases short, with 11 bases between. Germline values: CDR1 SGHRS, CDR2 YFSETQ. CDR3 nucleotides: TGCGCCAGCAGCTTGCACACCATCTCCTATGGCTACACCTTC. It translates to CASSLHTISYGYTF.

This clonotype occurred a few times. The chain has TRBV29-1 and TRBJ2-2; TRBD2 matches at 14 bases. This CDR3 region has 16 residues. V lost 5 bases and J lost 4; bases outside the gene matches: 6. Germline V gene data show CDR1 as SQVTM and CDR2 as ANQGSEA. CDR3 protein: CSVRLGLAGGTGELFF. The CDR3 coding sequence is TGCAGCGTTCGCCTCGGACTAGCGGGGGGCACCGGGGAGCTGTTTTTT.

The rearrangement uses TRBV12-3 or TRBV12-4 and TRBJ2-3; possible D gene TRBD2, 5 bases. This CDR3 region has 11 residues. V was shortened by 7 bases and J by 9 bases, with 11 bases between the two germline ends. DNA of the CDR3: TGTGCCAGCACCTACCGAGGGACGCAGTATTTT. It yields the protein CASTYRGTQYF.

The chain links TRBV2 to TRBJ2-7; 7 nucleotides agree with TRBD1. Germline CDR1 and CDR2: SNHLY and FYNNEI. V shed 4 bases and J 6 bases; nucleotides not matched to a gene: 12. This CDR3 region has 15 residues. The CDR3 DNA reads TGTGCCAGCAGTGTCCGACAGGGTTCTTCGTTCGAGCAGTACTTC. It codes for CASSVRQGSSFEQYF. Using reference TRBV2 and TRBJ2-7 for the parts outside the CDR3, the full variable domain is EPEVTQTPSHQVTQMGQEVILRCVPISNHLYFYWYRQILGQKVEFLVSFYNNEISEKSEIFDDQFSVERPDGSNFTLKIRSTKLEDSAMYFCASSVRQGSSFEQYFGPGTRLTVT.

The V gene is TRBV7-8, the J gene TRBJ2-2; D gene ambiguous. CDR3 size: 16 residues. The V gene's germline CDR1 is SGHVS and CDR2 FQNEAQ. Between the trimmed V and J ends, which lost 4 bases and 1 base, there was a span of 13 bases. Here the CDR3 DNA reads TGTGCCAGCAGCTCGAAACCCCGCAGGAACACCGGGGAGCTGTTTTTT. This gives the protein CASSSKPRRNTGELFF. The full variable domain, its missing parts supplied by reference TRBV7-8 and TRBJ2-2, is GAGVSQSPRYKVAKRGQDVALRCDPISGHVSLFWYQQALGQGPEFLTYFQNEAQLDKSGLPSDRFFAERPEGSVSTLKIQRTQQEDSAVYLCASSSKPRRNTGELFFGEGSRLTVL.

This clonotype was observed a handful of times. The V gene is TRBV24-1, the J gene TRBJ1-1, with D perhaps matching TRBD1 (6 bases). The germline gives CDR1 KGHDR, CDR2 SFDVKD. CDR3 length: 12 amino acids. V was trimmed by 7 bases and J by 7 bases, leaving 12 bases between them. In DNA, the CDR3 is TGTGCCACCAGCAGGGGCTGGGGTGAAGCTTTCTTT. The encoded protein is CATSRGWGEAFF.

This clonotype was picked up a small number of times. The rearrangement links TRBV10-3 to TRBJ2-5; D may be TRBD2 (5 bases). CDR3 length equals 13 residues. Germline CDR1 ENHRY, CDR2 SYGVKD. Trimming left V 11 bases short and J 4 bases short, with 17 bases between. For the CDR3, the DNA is TGTGCCGCATCCGGGATGGACGGAGAGACCCAGTACTTC. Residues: CAASGMDGETQYF.

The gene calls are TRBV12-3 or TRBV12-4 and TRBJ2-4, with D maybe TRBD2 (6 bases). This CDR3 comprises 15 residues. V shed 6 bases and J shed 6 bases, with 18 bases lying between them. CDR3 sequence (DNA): TGTGCCAGCAGCCCCGGGACTCGCGCCTCAAACATTCAGTACTTC. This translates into CASSPGTRASNIQYF.

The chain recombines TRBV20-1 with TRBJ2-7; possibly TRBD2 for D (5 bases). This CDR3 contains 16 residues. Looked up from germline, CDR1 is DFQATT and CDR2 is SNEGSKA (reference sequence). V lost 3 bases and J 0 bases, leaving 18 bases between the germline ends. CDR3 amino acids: CSASSIIARASYEQYF. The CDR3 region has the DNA TGCAGTGCTAGTTCCATCATAGCGAGGGCCTCCTACGAGCAGTACTTC.

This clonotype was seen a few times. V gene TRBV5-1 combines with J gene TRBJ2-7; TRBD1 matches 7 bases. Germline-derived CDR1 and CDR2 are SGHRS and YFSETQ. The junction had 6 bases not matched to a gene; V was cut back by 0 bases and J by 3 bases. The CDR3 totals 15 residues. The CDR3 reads CASSLGRTGLYEQYF. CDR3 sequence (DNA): TGCGCCAGCAGCTTGGGTCGGACAGGTCTCTACGAGCAGTACTTC.

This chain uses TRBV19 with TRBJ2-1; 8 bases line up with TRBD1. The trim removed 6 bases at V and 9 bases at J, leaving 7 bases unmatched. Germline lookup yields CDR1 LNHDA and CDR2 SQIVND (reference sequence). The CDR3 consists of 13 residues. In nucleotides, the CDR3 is TGTGCCAGTAGCGACAGGGGCCACCGTGAGCAGTTCTTC. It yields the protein CASSDRGHREQFF.

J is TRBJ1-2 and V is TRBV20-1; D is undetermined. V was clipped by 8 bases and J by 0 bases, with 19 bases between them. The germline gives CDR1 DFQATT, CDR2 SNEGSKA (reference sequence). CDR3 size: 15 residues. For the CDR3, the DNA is TGCAGTCCCTATAGGACGGACCAAGCTAACTATGGCTACACCTTC. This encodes CSPYRTDQANYGYTF.

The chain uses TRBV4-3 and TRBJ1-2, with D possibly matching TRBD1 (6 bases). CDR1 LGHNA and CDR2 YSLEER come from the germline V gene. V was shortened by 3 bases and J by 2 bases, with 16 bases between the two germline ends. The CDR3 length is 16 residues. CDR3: CASSQSRGARNYGYTF. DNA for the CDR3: TGCGCCAGCAGCCAGTCTAGGGGGGCAAGGAACTATGGCTACACCTTC.

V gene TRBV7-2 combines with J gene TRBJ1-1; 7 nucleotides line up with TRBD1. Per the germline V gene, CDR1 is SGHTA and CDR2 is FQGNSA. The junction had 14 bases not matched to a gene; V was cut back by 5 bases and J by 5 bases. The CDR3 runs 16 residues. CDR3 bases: TGTGCCAGCAGCGTGGGAAGGGGGCGAGGTGGGACTGAAGCTTTCTTT. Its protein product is CASSVGRGRGGTEAFF.

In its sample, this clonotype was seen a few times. The CDR3 loop is CASSQDAGGWETQYF. The CDR3 region has the DNA TGCGCCAGCAGCCAAGACGCAGGGGGCTGGGAGACCCAGTACTTC. The V call is TRBV4-3, the J call TRBJ2-5; 8 bases line up with TRBD1. V lost 0 bases to trimming and J lost 5 bases; unmatched junction nucleotides: 5. This CDR3 comprises 15 residues. Looked up from germline, CDR1 is LGHNA and CDR2 is YSLEER.

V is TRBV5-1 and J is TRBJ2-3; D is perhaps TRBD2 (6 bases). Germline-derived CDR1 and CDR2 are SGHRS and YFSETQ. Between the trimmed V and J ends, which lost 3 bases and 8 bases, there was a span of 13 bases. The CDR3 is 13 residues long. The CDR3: CASSSAPSATQYF. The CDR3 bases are TGCGCCAGCAGCTCCGCGCCTAGCGCTACGCAGTATTTT.

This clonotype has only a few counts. CDR3 in amino acids: CASTRGTGYQETQYF. The CDR3 nucleotides read TGTGCCAGTACTAGGGGGACAGGGTACCAAGAGACCCAGTACTTC. V usage is TRBV19 and J usage is TRBJ2-5; 9 nucleotides line up with TRBD1. Germline V gives CDR1 LNHDA, CDR2 SQIVND (reference sequence). V was clipped by 7 bases and J by 0 bases; unmatched bases: 6. The CDR3 length is 15 residues.

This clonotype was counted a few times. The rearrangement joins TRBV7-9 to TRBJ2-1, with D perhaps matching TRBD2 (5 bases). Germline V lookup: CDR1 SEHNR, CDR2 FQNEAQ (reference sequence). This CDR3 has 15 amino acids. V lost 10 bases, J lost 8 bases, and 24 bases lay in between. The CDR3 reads CATPDRGSWFDEQFF. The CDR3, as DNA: TGTGCCACCCCTGATCGGGGTTCGTGGTTCGATGAGCAGTTCTTC.

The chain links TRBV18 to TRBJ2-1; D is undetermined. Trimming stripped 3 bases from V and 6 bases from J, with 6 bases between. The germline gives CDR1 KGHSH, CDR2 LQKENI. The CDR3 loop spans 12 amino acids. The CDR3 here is CASSPRSNEQFF. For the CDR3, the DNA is TGTGCCAGCTCACCCAGAAGCAATGAGCAGTTCTTC. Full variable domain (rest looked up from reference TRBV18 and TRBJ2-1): NAGVMQNPRHLVRRRGQEARLRCSPMKGHSHVYWYRQLPEEGLKFMVYLQKENIIDESGMPKERFSAEFPKEGPSILRIQQVVRGDSAAYFCASSPRSNEQFFGPGTRLTVL.

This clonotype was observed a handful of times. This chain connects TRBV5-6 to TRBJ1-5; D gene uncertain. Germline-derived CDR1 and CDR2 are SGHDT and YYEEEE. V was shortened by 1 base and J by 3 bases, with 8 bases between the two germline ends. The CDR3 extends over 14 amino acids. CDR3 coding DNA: TGTGCCAGCAGCTTGTCAGGCATCAATCAGCCCCAGCATTTT. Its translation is CASSLSGINQPQHF.

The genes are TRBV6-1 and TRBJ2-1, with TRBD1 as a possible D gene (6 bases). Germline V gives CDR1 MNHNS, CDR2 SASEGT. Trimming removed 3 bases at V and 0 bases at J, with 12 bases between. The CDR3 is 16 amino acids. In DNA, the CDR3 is TGTGCCAGCAGTGATGGGGGCGAAAGCTCCTACAATGAGCAGTTCTTC. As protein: CASSDGGESSYNEQFF.

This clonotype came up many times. CDR3 loop: CASSSLAGNNEQFF. Here the CDR3 DNA reads TGCGCCAGCAGCTCCCTAGCGGGGAACAATGAGCAGTTCTTC. The chain joins TRBV5-1 to TRBJ2-1; 9 positions match TRBD2. Looked up from germline, CDR1 is SGHRS and CDR2 is YFSETQ. The trim removed 3 bases at V and 5 bases at J, leaving 3 bases unmatched. The CDR3 has 14 residues.

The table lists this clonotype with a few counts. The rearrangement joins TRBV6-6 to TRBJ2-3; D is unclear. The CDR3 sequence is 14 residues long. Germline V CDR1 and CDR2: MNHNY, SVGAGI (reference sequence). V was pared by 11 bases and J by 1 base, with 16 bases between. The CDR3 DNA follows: TGTGCCTCCCGGCGCCCTGGGGGCACAGATACGCAGTATTTT. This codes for CASRRPGGTDTQYF.

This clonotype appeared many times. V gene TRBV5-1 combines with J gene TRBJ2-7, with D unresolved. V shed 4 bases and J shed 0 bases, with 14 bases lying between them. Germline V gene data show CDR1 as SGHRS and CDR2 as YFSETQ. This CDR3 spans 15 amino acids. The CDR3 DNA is TGCGCCAGCAGCCCACAGCATTCAAGCTCCTACGAGCAGTACTTC. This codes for CASSPQHSSSYEQYF.

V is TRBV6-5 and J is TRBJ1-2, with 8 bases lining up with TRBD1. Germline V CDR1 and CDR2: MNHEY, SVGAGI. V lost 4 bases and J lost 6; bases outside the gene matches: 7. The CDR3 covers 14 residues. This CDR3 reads CASSSDRGIHGYTF. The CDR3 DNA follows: TGTGCCAGCAGTTCCGACAGGGGAATCCATGGCTACACCTTC.

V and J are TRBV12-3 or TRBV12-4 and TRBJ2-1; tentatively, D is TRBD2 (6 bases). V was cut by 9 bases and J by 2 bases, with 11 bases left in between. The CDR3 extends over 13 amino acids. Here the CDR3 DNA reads TGTGCCAGTCGGACTACTCCCTACAATGAGCAGTTCTTC. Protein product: CASRTTPYNEQFF.

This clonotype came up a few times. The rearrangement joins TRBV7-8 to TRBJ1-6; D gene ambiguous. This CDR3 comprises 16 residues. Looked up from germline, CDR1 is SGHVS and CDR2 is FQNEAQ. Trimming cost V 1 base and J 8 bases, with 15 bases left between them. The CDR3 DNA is TGTGCCAGCAGCTTAGTAGGTGCTTGGGGTGATTCACCCCTCCACTTT. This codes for CASSLVGAWGDSPLHF. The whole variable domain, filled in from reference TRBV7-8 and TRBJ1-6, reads GAGVSQSPRYKVAKRGQDVALRCDPISGHVSLFWYQQALGQGPEFLTYFQNEAQLDKSGLPSDRFFAERPEGSVSTLKIQRTQQEDSAVYLCASSLVGAWGDSPLHFGNGTRLTVT.

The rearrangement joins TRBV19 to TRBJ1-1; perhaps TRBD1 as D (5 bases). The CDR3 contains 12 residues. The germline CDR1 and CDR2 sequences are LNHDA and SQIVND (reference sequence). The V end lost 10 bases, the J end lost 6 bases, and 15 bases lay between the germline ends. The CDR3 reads CATSTGLAEAFF. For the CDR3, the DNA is TGTGCCACGTCAACAGGATTAGCTGAAGCTTTCTTT. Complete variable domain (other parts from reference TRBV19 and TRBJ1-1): DGGITQSPKYLFRKEGQNVTLSCEQNLNHDAMYWYRQDPGQGLRLIYYSQIVNDFQKGDIAEGYSVSREKKESFPLTVTSAQKNPTAFYLCATSTGLAEAFFGQGTRLTVV.